The table lists the clone carrying this TCR beta chain with a few counts. Its target is not known. The sample belongs to a study of Ad26.COV2.S vaccination and SARS-CoV-2 variants. Across the whole study: Of the COV1001 trial arms, the Ad26.COV2.S arm included the donor. General study findings and limits: Reportedly, after vaccination the spike-specific CD8+ and CD4+ T cell responses displayed substantial breadth. Those who received vaccine or placebo ended up with similar non-spike TCR breadth.

Indicated treatment: 15 to 20 received Ad26.COV2.S at low or high dose, single or two shots; about 5 received placebo; per-sample allocation not given. Collection of the samples took place on day 63 after the first injection of vaccine or placebo. As its vector, the vaccine had Ad26, which expressed Wuhan-strain SARS-CoV-2 spike. TCRdb's copy holds only in-frame clones and misses some; the assay was immunoSEQ multiplex PCR. The table has roughly 380,000 clones, more than 75% seen once. This receptor was taken from a person between 18 and 65 years old who received the Ad26.COV2.S COVID-19 vaccine or a placebo. The specimen comprised peripheral blood, sampled in a trial of Ad26.COV2.S vaccine versus placebo.

The CDR3 sequence is CASSPLGVSGNTIYF. In DNA, the CDR3 is TGCGCCAGCAGCCCCTTGGGGGTCTCTGGAAACACCATATATTTT. This sequence joins TRBV5-1 and TRBJ1-3, with D perhaps matching TRBD1 (5 bases). The CDR3 contains 15 residues. Looked up from germline, CDR1 is SGHRS and CDR2 is YFSETQ. V lost 4 bases to trimming and J lost 0 bases, with 11 bases between them.